This TCR beta chain was obtained from a study of OX40 agonist ivuxolimab in advanced cancers. Study context: Averaging roughly 60 years in age, with a range of about 20 to 90, the cohort was around 83% male.

A remark on this clone: As yet, its antigen is unknown.

Assay: immunoSEQ multiplex PCR; the TCRdb copy retains only in-frame clones and omits some. Of 72,000 or so clones detected, 75% to 90% appear once; the ten largest clones hold 10% to 12%. Between the trimmed V and J ends, which lost 3 bases and 3 bases, there was a span of 11 bases. This CDR3 region has 14 residues. Germline CDR1 reads SGHTA; CDR2 reads FQGNSA. Study-level points and caveats: Among the lowest levels of clonal expansion were found in partial responders at 0.1-3.0 mg/kg.

Specimen: CD4+ or CD8+ T cells sorted from blood, collected in a trial of the OX40 agonist ivuxolimab. The sequence was collected from an adult with an advanced solid tumor such as melanoma, head and neck, liver or kidney cancer. The chain carries TRBV7-2 and TRBJ2-5; no firm D call. The CDR3 reads CASSFIGSKETQYF. The CDR3 DNA follows: TGTGCCAGCAGCTTTATAGGCAGTAAAGAGACCCAGTACTTC.